Below, 5 T cell receptor beta chains from the same sample are listed, as sequenced in a study of OX40 agonist ivuxolimab in advanced cancers. The repertoire was sequenced with immunoSEQ multiplex PCR; TCRdb's copy has only in-frame clones and lacks some. Among over 55,000 clones, about 81% were seen once, and the ten largest hold roughly 5.3%. Sequencing used CD4+ or CD8+ T cells sorted from blood, obtained in a trial of the OX40 agonist ivuxolimab. Receptor source: an adult with an advanced solid tumor such as melanoma, head and neck, liver or kidney cancer.

The chain employs TRBV4-1 and TRBJ2-5; 15 bases match TRBD2. Germline CDR1 reads MGHRA; CDR2 reads YSYEKL. The CDR3 length is 20 residues. V dropped 3 bases and J dropped 3; count of bases not matched to a gene: 14. The CDR3 loop reads CASSQAAEGLAGGLEETQYF. In nucleotides, the CDR3 is TGCGCCAGCAGCCAGGCTGCGGAGGGACTAGCGGGGGGCCTCGAAGAGACCCAGTACTTC.

This chain links TRBV19 with TRBJ1-2, with a possible D match to TRBD1 (5 bases). The CDR3 is made up of 14 amino acids. Germline-derived CDR1 and CDR2 are LNHDA and SQIVND (reference sequence). Trimming removed 7 bases at V and 11 bases at J, with 23 bases between. The CDR3 nucleotides are TGTGCCAGTACCCCCCCGGGGGTTTATGGCTATTACACCTTC. It encodes CASTPPGVYGYYTF.

The CDR3 spells CASSPTLSYEQYF. CDR3 nucleotide sequence: TGCGCCAGCAGCCCGACCCTTTCCTACGAGCAGTACTTC. The chain has TRBV4-1 and TRBJ2-7, with D uncertain. Trimming cost V 4 bases and J 1 base, with 8 bases left between them. This CDR3 comprises 13 residues. The germline gives CDR1 MGHRA, CDR2 YSYEKL.

J is TRBJ1-1 and V is TRBV19; 9 bases align to TRBD1. This CDR3 has 13 residues. V trimming: 4 bases; J trimming: 5 bases; junction bases outside the gene matches: 2. Per germline, CDR1 LNHDA and CDR2 SQIVND (reference sequence). For the CDR3, the DNA is TGTGCCAGTAGTACCGACAGGGGGACTGAAGCTTTCTTT. Amino acid sequence: CASSTDRGTEAFF.

The V call is TRBV11-3, the J call TRBJ1-3, with 8 bases fitting TRBD1. Trimming removed 5 bases from V and 1 base from J; junction bases left unmatched: 7. Germline V lookup: CDR1 SGHNT, CDR2 YENEEA. The CDR3 consists of 16 residues. CDR3 sequence: CASSIGQGASGNTIYF. The CDR3 coding sequence is TGTGCCAGCAGCATCGGACAGGGTGCTTCTGGAAACACCATATATTTT. Based on the CDR3 plus reference TRBV11-3 and TRBJ1-3, the full variable domain is EAGVVQSPRYKIIEKKQPVAFWCNPISGHNTLYWYLQNLGQGPELLIRYENEEAVDDSQLPKDRFSAERLKGVDSTLKIQPAELGDSAVYLCASSIGQGASGNTIYFGEGSWLTVV.